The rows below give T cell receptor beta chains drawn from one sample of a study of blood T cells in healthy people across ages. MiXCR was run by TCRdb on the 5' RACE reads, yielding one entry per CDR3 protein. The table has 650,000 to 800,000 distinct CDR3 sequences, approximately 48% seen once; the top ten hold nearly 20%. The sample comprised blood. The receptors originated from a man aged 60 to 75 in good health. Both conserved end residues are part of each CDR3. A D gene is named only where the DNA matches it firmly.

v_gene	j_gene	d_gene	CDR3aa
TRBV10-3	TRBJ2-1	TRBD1	CAISESTGQGLEQFF
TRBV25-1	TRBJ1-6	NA	CASSEYRDSPLHF
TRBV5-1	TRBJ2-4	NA	CASSRDTKNIQYF
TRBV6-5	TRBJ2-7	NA	CASSPPGAPYNEQYF
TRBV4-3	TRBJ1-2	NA	CASSPEGEGSRGYTF
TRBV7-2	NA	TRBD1	CASSEPGQGPYEQYF
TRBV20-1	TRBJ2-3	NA	CSARERLIKTDTQYF
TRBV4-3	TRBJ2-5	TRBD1	CASSQARTGGPETQYF
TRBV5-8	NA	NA	CASSIRQCDEQYF
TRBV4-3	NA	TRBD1	CASSPSLQTGYEQYF
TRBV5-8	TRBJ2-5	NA	CASSPGLGEKETQYF
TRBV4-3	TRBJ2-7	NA	CASSQDGRAGYGEQYF
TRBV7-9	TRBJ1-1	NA	CASSLGVQTEAFF
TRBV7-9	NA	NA	CASRNSAYEQYF
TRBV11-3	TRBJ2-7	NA	CASSRRHYEQYF
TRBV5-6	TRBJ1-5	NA	CASSKGGNQPQHF
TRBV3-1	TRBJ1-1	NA	CASLSSHTEAFF
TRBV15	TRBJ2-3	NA	CATSRNLESTDTQYF
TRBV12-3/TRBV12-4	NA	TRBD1	CASASGGRYEQYF
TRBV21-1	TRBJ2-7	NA	CASSPRAGEQYF
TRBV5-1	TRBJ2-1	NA	CASSPAGGTRNEQFF
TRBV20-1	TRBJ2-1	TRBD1	CSAPRTGTVLYNEQFF
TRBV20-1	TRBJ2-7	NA	CSASFDRSYEQYF
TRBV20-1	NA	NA	CSARQGRGGDEQYF
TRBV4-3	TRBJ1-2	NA	CASSQEGGRNYGYTF
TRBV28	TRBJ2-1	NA	CASSFSALAWNEQFF
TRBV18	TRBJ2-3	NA	CASPLPGHPATDTQYF
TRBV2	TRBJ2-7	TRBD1	CASRSQKDRTSSYEQYF
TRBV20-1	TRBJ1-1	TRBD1	CSARKGTANTEAFF
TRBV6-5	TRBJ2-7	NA	CASSYAGPRSYEQYF
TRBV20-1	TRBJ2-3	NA	CSAPEGSTDTQYF
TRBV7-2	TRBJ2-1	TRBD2	CASSLRPSGGGYEQFF
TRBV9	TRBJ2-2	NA	CASSVSWRGTGELFF
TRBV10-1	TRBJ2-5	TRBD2	CASSPMGGGTRNEQYF
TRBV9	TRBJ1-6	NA	CASSPGAENSPLHF
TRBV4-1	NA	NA	CASSPIGESYNEQYF
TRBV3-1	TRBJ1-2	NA	CASSQEAGAPDYGYTF
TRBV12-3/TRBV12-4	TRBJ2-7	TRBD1	CASSFRGQGPYEQYF
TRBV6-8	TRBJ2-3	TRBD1	CASRYKGQGRDTDTQYF
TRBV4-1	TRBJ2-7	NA	CASSQEWRQESYEQYF